A selection of T cell receptor beta chains follows, all from one sample in a study of blood T cell repertoires in COVID-19. The data were produced by immunoSEQ multiplex PCR, yet TCRdb's version contains in-frame clones alone and is incomplete. The sample includes about 280,000 clones, roughly 89% of them seen just once. Sequencing input: peripheral blood. Source of these receptors: a man aged 50-59 years with acute or convalescent COVID-19. Each CDR3 is given without its conserved first and last residue. Size is stated for part of the rows, as once, few or many counts, or as a class when the clone is expanded.

CDR3 protein	J gene	clone size	V gene
ASSQGTVYPYEQY	TRBJ2-7	-	TRBV4-1
ASSPNSKGVYGYT	TRBJ1-2	-	TRBV3-1/TRBV3-2
ASIGGRRNEQF	TRBJ2-1	-	TRBV5-5
ASSVGWSTEAF	TRBJ1-1	-	TRBV10-1
ASSPFGQGATGANVLT	TRBJ2-6	-	TRBV7-2
AARSGNTIY	TRBJ1-3	-	TRBV29-1
ASSLGTESSYNEQF	TRBJ2-1	-	TRBV11-3
ASSLVAGYEQY	TRBJ2-7	-	TRBV5-4
ASSPQQGAEEKLF	TRBJ1-4	-	TRBV18
ASSIQTGPNQPQH	TRBJ1-5	once	TRBV19
ASSQQEGSTDTQY	TRBJ2-3	-	TRBV5-1
ASSSSAETQY	TRBJ2-5	-	TRBV12-3/TRBV12-4
ASSVRGAITDTQY	TRBJ2-3	-	TRBV19
ASMGSRTDTQY	TRBJ2-3	-	TRBV10-1
ASSPGLVPYEQY	TRBJ2-7	-	TRBV18
ASSHTGTGRTEAF	TRBJ1-1	-	TRBV4-1
AWSVTGVGAF	TRBJ1-1	-	TRBV30
ASSLPGVIQY	TRBJ2-4	-	TRBV12-3/TRBV12-4
ASCSRQGDSPLH	TRBJ1-6	-	TRBV6-5
ASSFGTGGLDFGETQY	TRBJ2-5	once	TRBV5-5
ASSAGRASTDTQY	TRBJ2-3	-	TRBV10-1
ASSGWTGGGYT	TRBJ1-2	-	TRBV5-5
ASSPTGWDNYGYGYT	TRBJ1-2	-	TRBV6-6
ASSRGTGSLFNSPLH	TRBJ1-6	-	TRBV7-9
ASSLAGGRTEAF	TRBJ1-1	-	TRBV5-1
AIKPQGADTEAF	TRBJ1-1	-	TRBV10-3
AWSPGTGGTEAF	TRBJ1-1	-	TRBV30
ASSEAQGYEQY	TRBJ2-7	-	TRBV2
ATSRGDSYNSPLH	TRBJ1-6	-	TRBV9
ASSERLADYSYEQY	TRBJ2-7	-	TRBV5-5
ASSLRQGESDTQY	TRBJ2-3	-	TRBV7-9
AWTGQSNSPLH	TRBJ1-6	-	TRBV30
AIGRVGSGELF	TRBJ2-2	-	TRBV10-3
ASGPSTDNQPQH	TRBJ1-5	once	TRBV27
ASSYGGFNYGYT	TRBJ1-2	-	TRBV6-6
ASRTSVAPGTEAF	TRBJ1-1	-	TRBV3-1/TRBV3-2
ASIPGHNSNQPQH	TRBJ1-5	few	TRBV6-6
ASSQGRPGQGGSPLH	TRBJ1-6	-	TRBV3-1/TRBV3-2
ASSVGGTGAQETQY	TRBJ2-5	-	TRBV9
ASTDLAGSSYNEQF	TRBJ2-1	-	TRBV19
ASSPRGGSGYEQY	TRBJ2-7	few	TRBV9
ASSPGGDEQY	TRBJ2-7	once	TRBV18
ASRASGGYNEQF	TRBJ2-1	-	TRBV5-4
ASSLGQLTEAF	TRBJ1-1	once	TRBV5-8
ASSRGQGLSNTGELF	TRBJ2-2	-	TRBV4-1
SGGHDGYT	TRBJ1-2	-	TRBV29-1